This T cell receptor beta chain was retrieved from a study of CD8 T cells in ankylosing spondylitis (dated by TCRdb to about 2017). Background for the entire study: The study set out to find disease-linked TCR variants by profiling T cell receptor beta repertoires in ankylosing spondylitis patients and healthy donors. The full study cohort comprised 20 to 25 ankylosing spondylitis patients and 85 to 120 healthy donors. Peripheral blood was sampled, and synovial fluid was additionally collected from ankylosing spondylitis patients. Findings and caveats that apply to the study as a whole: Blood from ankylosing spondylitis patients appeared to be characterized by a TCR beta motif made up of about 8 highly homologous amino acid variants. A CD8+ phenotype was shown by the disease-linked clones, which were found at relatively low frequencies in peripheral blood. Some motif variants had previously been reported in the synovial fluid and blood of reactive arthritis patients, which suggests shared mechanisms of disease initiation. The disease-linked clones were reported as significantly enriched in matched synovial fluid samples from ankylosing spondylitis patients.

This clonotype was recorded many times. The specificity of this receptor is unknown. No much larger clone is present one base from it, and per-base qualities are unavailable. From the germline V gene (reference sequence), CDR1 is DFQATT and CDR2 is SNEGSKA. The CDR3 starts with the cysteine, ends with the phenylalanine, and has 13 residues. CDR3 DNA is the only sequence kept; it has 39 bases, read in frame from the first base. From V the trimming removes 6 bases and from J it removes 8 bases, while the gene matches leave 12 bases of the junction unaccounted for. Instrument on record: Illumina HiSeq 2500. Quantitative 5'-RACE with molecular barcodes was used to prepare TCR beta libraries. The authors' analysis ran thus. A new computational method based on a probabilistic model of VDJ rearrangement was used to identify disease-linked TCR variants. TCRdb reprocessed the public reads (quality trimming at Q25 with fastp, clone calling with MiXCR) and kept in-frame beta chains. For every CDR3 protein sequence, its rows merge into one entry that carries the most common genes and DNA. The V and J calls follow TCRdb's processing rather than the paper's. Present in this sample are some 840,000 distinct CDR3 sequences, 12% of which were seen just once. The top ten constitute 0.51% of the sample.

The sequence joins TRBV20-1 to TRBJ2-7, with TRBD1 identical over 8 junction bases. Sequenced material: blood, either unsorted or a sorted T cell fraction (not recorded which). The receptor's source is a male donor with ankylosing spondylitis. The base sequence is TGCAGTGCAGATCCGGGACAGGAGGCAAAGCAGTACTTC. The encoded protein is CSADPGQEAKQYF.